A single T cell receptor (beta chain) is shown here with its context. Naive CD8 populations comprised CD45RO-negative cells positively selected for CCR7, excluding terminally differentiated effector memory CD45RA+ cells. Per germline, CDR1 SGHRS and CDR2 YFSETQ. The CDR3 consists of 13 residues. Trimming took 3 bases from V and 5 from J, leaving 9 bases between them. This specimen comes from a study of shared clonotypes between healthy human individuals. The test was conducted at deep level. Libraries were prepared by immunoSEQ multiplex PCR; TCRdb keeps only in-frame clonotypes and omits some of them. The sample carries over 800,000 clones, around 92% recorded once.

Sequencing was done on a sample of naive CD8+ T cells sorted from blood. The chain recombines TRBV5-1 with TRBJ1-5; no reliable D call. The clonotype was recovered from a young man in good health. The DNA for the CDR3 is TGCGCCAGCAGCTCTCTAGGGTATCAGCCCCAGCATTTT. Protein product: CASSSLGYQPQHF.